These T cell receptor beta chains were read from a single sample in a study of OX40 agonist ivuxolimab in advanced cancers. Method: immunoSEQ multiplex PCR; TCRdb's copy keeps in-frame clones and lacks some. This repertoire shows roughly 45,000 clones, roughly 86% found once; its top ten account for under 2.5%. Sequencing used CD4+ or CD8+ T cells sorted from blood, obtained in a trial of the OX40 agonist ivuxolimab. These receptor sequences come from an adult with an advanced solid tumor such as melanoma, head and neck, liver or kidney cancer. The CDR3 runs from the conserved cysteine through the conserved F or W. D genes are given only for firm matches. Clone size, where shown, is once, few, many, or a class for clones that have expanded.

d_gene | j_gene | v_gene | len | abundance | CDR3aa | CDR3nt
- | TRBJ1-1 | TRBV7-2 | 15 | - | CASSLLAVRAGEAFF | TGTGCCAGCAGCTTATTGGCAGTGAGGGCAGGTGAAGCTTTCTTT
- | TRBJ1-1 | TRBV7-2 | 13 | - | CASRQDSNTEAFF | TGTGCCAGCAGACAAGATTCGAACACTGAAGCTTTCTTT
- | TRBJ2-5 | TRBV14 | 15 | - | CASSPIWGRRETQYF | TGTGCCAGCAGCCCTATTTGGGGGCGCAGGGAGACCCAGTACTTC
- | TRBJ2-1 | TRBV18 | 15 | - | CASSPPREMGNEQFF | TGTGCCAGCTCACCACCCCGGGAGATGGGCAATGAGCAGTTCTTC
TRBD1 | TRBJ2-7 | TRBV30 | 13 | once | CAWSGGDSYEQYF | TGTGCCTGGAGTGGTGGGGACAGCTACGAGCAGTACTTC
TRBD2 | TRBJ2-3 | TRBV7-9 | 12 | - | CASSASGDTQYF | TGTGCCAGCAGCGCTAGCGGAGATACGCAGTATTTT
- | TRBJ2-3 | TRBV4-3 | 14 | - | CASSQDPLTDTQYF | TGCGCCAGCAGCCAAGATCCGCTAACAGATACGCAGTATTTT
TRBD1 | TRBJ1-1 | TRBV5-4 | 15 | - | CASSQRTGVNTEAFF | TGTGCCAGCAGCCAGAGGACAGGGGTAAATACTGAAGCTTTCTTT
TRBD2 | TRBJ2-1 | TRBV7-9 | 15 | once | CASSFERDPYNEQFF | TGTGCCAGCAGCTTTGAGCGGGACCCCTACAATGAGCAGTTCTTC
- | TRBJ2-7 | TRBV5-1 | 13 | - | CASSQQGSYEQYF | TGCGCCAGCTCGCAACAGGGCAGCTACGAGCAGTACTTC
TRBD1 | TRBJ2-3 | TRBV18 | 16 | - | CASSLQGTGSTDTQYF | TGTGCCAGCTCACTACAAGGGACAGGGAGCACAGATACGCAGTATTTT